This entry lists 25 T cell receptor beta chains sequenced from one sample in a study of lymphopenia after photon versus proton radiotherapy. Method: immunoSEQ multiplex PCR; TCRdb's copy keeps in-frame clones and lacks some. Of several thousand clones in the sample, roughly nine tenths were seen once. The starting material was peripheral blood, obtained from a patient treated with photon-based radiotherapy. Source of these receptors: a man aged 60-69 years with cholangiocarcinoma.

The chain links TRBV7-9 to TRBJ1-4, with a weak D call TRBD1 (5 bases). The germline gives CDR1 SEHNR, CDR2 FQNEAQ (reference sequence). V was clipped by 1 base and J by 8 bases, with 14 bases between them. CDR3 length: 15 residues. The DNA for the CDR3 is TGTGCCAGCAGCTTAGATCCGGGACTAGGGGAAAAACTGTTTTTT. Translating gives CASSLDPGLGEKLFF.

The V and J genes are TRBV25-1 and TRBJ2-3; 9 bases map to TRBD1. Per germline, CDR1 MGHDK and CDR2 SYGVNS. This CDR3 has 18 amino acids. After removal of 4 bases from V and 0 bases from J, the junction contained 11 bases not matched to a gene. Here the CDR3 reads CASSAPPGQGLSTDTQYF. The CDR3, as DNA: TGTGCCAGCAGTGCCCCCCCGGGACAGGGATTAAGCACAGATACGCAGTATTTT.

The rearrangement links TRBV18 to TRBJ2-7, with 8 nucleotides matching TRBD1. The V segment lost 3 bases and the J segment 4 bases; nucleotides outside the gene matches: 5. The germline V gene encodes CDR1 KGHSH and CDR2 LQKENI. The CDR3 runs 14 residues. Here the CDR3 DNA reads TGTGCCAGCTCACCTCGGGGACAGGCTTACGAGCAGTACTTC. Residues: CASSPRGQAYEQYF.

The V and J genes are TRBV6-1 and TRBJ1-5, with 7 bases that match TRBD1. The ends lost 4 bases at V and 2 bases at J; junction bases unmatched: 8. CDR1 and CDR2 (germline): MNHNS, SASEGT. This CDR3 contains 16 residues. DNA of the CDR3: TGTGCCAGCAGTGCGTTCTGGACAGGTGGCAATCAGCCCCAGCATTTT. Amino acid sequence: CASSAFWTGGNQPQHF.

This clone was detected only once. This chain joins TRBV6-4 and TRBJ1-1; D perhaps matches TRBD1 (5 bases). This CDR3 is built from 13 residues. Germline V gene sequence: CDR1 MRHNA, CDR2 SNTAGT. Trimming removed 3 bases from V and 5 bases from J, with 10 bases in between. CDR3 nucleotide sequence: TGTGCCAGCAGTGAGGCACGGGGGACTGAAGCTTTCTTT. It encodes CASSEARGTEAFF.

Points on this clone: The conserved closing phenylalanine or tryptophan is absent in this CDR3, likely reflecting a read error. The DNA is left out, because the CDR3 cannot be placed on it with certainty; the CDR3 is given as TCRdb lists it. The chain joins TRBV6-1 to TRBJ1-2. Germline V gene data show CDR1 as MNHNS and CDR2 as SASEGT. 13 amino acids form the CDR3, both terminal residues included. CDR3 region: CASSTGICIGKTY.

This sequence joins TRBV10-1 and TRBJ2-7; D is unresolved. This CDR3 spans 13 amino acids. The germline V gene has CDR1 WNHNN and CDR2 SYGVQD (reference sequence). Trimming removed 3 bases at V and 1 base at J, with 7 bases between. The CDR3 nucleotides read TGCGCCAGCAGTGAAGCACCTTCCTACGAGCAGTACTTC. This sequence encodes CASSEAPSYEQYF.

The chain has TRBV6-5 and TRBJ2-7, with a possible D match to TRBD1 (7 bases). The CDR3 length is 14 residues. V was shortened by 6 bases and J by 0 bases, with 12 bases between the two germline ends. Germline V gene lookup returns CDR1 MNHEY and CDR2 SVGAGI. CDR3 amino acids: CASRAGGSSYEQYF. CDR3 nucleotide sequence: TGTGCCAGCAGGGCAGGGGGGAGCTCCTACGAGCAGTACTTC.

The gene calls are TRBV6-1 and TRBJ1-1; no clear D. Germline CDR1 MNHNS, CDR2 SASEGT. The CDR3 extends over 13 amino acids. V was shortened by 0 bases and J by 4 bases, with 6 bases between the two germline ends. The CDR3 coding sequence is TGTGCCAGCAGTGAAGCAGGGATCACTGAAGCTTTCTTT. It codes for CASSEAGITEAFF.

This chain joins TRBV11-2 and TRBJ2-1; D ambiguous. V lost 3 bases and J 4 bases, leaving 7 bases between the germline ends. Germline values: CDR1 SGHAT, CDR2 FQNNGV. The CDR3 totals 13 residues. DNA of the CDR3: TGTGCCAGCAGCTTGAGCTTATACAATGAGCAGTTCTTC. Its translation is CASSLSLYNEQFF.

This chain's CDR3 is CASSARMNTEAFF. The DNA of the CDR3 is TGTGCCAGCAGCGCACGAATGAACACTGAAGCTTTCTTT. The chain combines TRBV7-3 with TRBJ1-1; D call uncertain. V lost 5 bases and J lost 0, with 7 bases in between. The CDR3 contains 13 residues. In germline, CDR1 is SGHTA, CDR2 FQGTGA. The whole variable domain, remainder taken from reference TRBV7-3 and TRBJ1-1, is GAGVSQTPSNKVTEKGKYVELRCDPISGHTALYWYRQSLGQGPEFLIYFQGTGAADDSGLPNDRFFAVRPEGSVSTLKIQRTERGDSAVYLCASSARMNTEAFFGQGTRLTVV.

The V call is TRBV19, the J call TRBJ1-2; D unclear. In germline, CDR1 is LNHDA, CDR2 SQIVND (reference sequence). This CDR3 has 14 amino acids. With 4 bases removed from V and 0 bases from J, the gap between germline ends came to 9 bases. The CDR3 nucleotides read TGTGCCAGTAGTAAAATACAGACTAACTATGGCTACACCTTC. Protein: CASSKIQTNYGYTF.

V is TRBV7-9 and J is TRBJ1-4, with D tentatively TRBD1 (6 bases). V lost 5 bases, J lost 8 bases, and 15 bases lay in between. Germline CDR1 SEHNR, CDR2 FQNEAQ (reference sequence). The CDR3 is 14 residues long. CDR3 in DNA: TGTGCCAGCAGCGGGGGGCCAGGGGAGGAAAAACTGTTTTTT. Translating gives CASSGGPGEEKLFF. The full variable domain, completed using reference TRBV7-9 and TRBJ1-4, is DTGVSQNPRHKITKRGQNVTFRCDPISEHNRLYWYRQTLGQGPEFLTYFQNEAQLEKSRLLSDRFSAERPKGSFSTLEIQRTEQGDSAMYLCASSGGPGEEKLFFGSGTQLSVL.

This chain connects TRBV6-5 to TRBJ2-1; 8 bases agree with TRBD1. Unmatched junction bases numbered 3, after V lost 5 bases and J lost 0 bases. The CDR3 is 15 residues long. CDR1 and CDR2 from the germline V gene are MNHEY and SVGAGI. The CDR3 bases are TGTGCCAGCAGTCTAGACAGGGGCTCCTACAATGAGCAGTTCTTC. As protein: CASSLDRGSYNEQFF.

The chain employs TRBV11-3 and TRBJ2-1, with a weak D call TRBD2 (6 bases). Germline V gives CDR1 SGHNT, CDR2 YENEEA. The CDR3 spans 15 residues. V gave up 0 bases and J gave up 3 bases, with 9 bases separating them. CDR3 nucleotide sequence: TGTGCCAGCAGCTTAGATGGGACTCTCTACAATGAGCAGTTCTTC. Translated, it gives CASSLDGTLYNEQFF.

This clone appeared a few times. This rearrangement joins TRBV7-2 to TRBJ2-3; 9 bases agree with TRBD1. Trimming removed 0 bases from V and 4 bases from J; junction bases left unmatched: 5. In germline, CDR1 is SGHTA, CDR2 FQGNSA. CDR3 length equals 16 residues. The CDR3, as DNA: TGTGCCAGCAGCTTAGCGGGACAGGGAGGGTCAGATACGCAGTATTTT. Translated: CASSLAGQGGSDTQYF. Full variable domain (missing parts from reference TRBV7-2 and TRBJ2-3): GAGVSQSPSNKVTEKGKDVELRCDPISGHTALYWYRQSLGQGLEFLIYFQGNSAPDKSGLPSDRFSAERTGGSVSTLTIQRTQQEDSAVYLCASSLAGQGGSDTQYFGPGTRLTVL.

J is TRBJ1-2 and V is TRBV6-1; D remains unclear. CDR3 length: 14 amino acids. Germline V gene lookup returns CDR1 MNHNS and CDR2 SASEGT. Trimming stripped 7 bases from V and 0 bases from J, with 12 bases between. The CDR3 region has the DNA TGTGCCAGCACGTGGGCAGCAACTAACTATGGCTACACCTTC. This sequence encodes CASTWAATNYGYTF.

The CDR3 here is CASSPFTSTDTQYF. The CDR3 DNA reads TGTGCCAGTAGTCCCTTTACTAGCACAGATACGCAGTATTTT. J is TRBJ2-3 and V is TRBV19; D is unclear. Between the trimmed V and J ends, which lost 5 bases and 0 bases, there was a span of 9 bases. This CDR3 contains 14 residues. The germline CDR1 and CDR2 sequences are LNHDA and SQIVND (reference sequence). Using reference TRBV19 and TRBJ2-3 for the parts outside the CDR3, the full variable domain is DGGITQSPKYLFRKEGQNVTLSCEQNLNHDAMYWYRQDPGQGLRLIYYSQIVNDFQKGDIAEGYSVSREKKESFPLTVTSAQKNPTAFYLCASSPFTSTDTQYFGPGTRLTVL.

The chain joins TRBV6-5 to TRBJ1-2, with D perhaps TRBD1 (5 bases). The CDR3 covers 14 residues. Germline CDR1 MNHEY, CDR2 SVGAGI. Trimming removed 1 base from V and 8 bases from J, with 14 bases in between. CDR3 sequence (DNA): TGTGCCAGCAGTTACTTAAGGGACCGGCTGGGCTACACCTTC. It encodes CASSYLRDRLGYTF.

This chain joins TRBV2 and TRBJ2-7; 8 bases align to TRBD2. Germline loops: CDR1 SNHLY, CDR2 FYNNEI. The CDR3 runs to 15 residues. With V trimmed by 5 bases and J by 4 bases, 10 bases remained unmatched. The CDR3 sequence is CASSIAGRDSYEQYF. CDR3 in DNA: TGTGCCAGCAGTATAGCGGGGCGGGATAGTTACGAGCAGTACTTC.

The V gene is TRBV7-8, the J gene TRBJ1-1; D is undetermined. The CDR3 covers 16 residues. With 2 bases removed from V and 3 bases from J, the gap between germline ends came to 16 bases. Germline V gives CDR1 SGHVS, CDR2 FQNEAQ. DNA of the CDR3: TGTGCCAGCAGCTTATCCCAGGACGGAAAGGACACTGAAGCTTTCTTT. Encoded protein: CASSLSQDGKDTEAFF.

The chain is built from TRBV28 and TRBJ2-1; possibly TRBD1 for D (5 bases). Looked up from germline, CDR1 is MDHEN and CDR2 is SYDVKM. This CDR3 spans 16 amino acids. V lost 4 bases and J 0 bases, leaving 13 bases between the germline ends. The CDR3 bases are TGTGCCAGCAGTTCGACAGACCCGAGCTCCTACAATGAGCAGTTCTTC. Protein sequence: CASSSTDPSSYNEQFF.

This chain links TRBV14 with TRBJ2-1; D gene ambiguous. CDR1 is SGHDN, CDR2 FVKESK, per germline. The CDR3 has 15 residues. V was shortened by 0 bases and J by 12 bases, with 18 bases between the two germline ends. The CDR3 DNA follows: TGTGCCAGCAGCCAAGAGGTTAGGCCCCCGATGGGGCAGTTCTTC. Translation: CASSQEVRPPMGQFF.

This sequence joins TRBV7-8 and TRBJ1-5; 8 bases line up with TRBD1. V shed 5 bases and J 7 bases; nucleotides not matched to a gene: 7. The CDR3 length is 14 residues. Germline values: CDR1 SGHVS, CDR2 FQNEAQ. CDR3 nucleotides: TGTGCCAGCAGCATCAGGGGGCGTGGGCAGCCCCAGCATTTT. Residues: CASSIRGRGQPQHF.

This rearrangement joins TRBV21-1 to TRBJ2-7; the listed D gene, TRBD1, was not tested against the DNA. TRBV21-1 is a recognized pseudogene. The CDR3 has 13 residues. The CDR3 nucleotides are TGTGCCAGCATCCGGGACAGGGGTCTCGAGCAGTACTTC. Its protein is CASIRDRGLEQYF.